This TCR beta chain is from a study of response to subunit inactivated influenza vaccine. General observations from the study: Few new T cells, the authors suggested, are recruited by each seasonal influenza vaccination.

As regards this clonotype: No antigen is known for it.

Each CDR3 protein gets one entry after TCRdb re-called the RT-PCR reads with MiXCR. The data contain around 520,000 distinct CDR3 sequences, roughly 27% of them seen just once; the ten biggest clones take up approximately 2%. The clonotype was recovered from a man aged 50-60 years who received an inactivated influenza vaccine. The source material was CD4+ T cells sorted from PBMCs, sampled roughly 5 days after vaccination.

This CDR3 reads CASSSYSSDTQYF. CDR3 in DNA: TGTGCCAGCAGCTCATACTCCTCAGATACGCAGTATTTT. The chain is built from TRBV7-8 and TRBJ2-3, with D hard to call. CDR1 is SGHVS and CDR2 is FQNEAQ in the germline V gene. This CDR3 comprises 13 residues. Trimming cost V 4 bases and J 4 bases, with 9 bases left between them. Using reference TRBV7-8 and TRBJ2-3 for the parts outside the CDR3, the full variable domain is GAGVSQSPRYKVAKRGQDVALRCDPISGHVSLFWYQQALGQGPEFLTYFQNEAQLDKSGLPSDRFFAERPEGSVSTLKIQRTQQEDSAVYLCASSSYSSDTQYFGPGTRLTVL.